These 3 T cell receptor beta chains came from one sample sequenced in a study of blood T cell repertoires in COVID-19. Produced via immunoSEQ multiplex PCR; TCRdb's table is partial and in-frame only. The sample includes fewer than 110,000 clones, 87% of them seen just once. Sample: peripheral blood. Source of these receptors: a human donor in a cohort sampled during active COVID-19.

This chain joins TRBV11-1 and TRBJ1-4; D unresolved. CDR3 length equals 13 residues. Germline V gives CDR1 SGHAT, CDR2 FQDESV (reference sequence). V shed 1 base and J shed 8 bases, with 8 bases lying between them. CDR3: CASSLVPGEKLFF. In nucleotides, the CDR3 is TGTGCCAGCAGCTTAGTGCCCGGGGAAAAACTGTTTTTT.

The chain combines TRBV2 with TRBJ1-1, with TRBD1 matching over 7 bases. Trimming took 6 bases from V and 4 from J; bases not matched to a gene: 5. This CDR3 comprises 13 residues. CDR1 is SNHLY, CDR2 FYNNEI, per germline. CDR3 sequence: CASRNRGATEAFF. In DNA, the CDR3 is TGTGCCAGCAGAAACAGGGGAGCCACTGAAGCTTTCTTT. Full variable domain (rest looked up from reference TRBV2 and TRBJ1-1): EPEVTQTPSHQVTQMGQEVILRCVPISNHLYFYWYRQILGQKVEFLVSFYNNEISEKSEIFDDQFSVERPDGSNFTLKIRSTKLEDSAMYFCASRNRGATEAFFGQGTRLTVV.

This sequence joins TRBV5-1 and TRBJ1-5, with D tentatively TRBD1 (5 bases). V lost 4 bases, J lost 3 bases, and 11 bases lay in between. The V gene's germline CDR1 is SGHRS and CDR2 YFSETQ. The CDR3 spans 14 residues. DNA for the CDR3: TGCGCCAGCAGCCAAGACAGCACCAATCAGCCCCAGCATTTT. Its translation: CASSQDSTNQPQHF.